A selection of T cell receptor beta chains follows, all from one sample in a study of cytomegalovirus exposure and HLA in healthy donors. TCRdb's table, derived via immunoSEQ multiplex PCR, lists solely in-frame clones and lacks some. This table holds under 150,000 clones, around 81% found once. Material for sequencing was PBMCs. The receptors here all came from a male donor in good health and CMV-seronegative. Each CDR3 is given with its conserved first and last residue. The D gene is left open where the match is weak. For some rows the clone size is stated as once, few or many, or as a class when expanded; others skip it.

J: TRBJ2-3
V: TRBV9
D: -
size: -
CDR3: CASSVDRAGSTDTQYF
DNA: TGTGCCAGCAGCGTAGATCGGGCGGGGAGCACAGATACGCAGTATTTT

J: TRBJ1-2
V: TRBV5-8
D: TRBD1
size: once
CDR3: CASSFTAGTETKYGYTF
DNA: TGTGCCAGCAGTTTCACTGCCGGGACAGAGACGAAATATGGCTACACCTTC

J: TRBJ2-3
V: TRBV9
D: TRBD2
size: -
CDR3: CASRPSGSDTQYF
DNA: TGTGCCAGCAGGCCTAGCGGCTCAGATACGCAGTATTTT

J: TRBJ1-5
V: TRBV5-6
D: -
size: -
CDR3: CASSLGRVNQPQHF
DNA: TGTGCCAGCAGCTTGGGACGGGTCAATCAGCCCCAGCATTTT

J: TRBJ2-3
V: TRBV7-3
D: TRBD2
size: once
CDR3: CASSSGGGNTDTQYF
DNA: TGTGCCAGCAGCTCGGGCGGGGGAAACACAGATACGCAGTATTTT

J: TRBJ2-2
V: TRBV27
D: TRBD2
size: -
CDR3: CASSLGLAPGELFF
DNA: TGTGCCAGCAGTTTGGGACTAGCACCCGGGGAGCTGTTTTTT

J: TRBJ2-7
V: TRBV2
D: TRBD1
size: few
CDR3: CASSDNMGQGKDF
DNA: TGTGCCAGCAGTGACAATATGGGACAGGGAAAGGACTTC

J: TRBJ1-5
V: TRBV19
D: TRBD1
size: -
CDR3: CASSTDRARPQHF
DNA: TGTGCCAGTAGCACGGACAGGGCCCGGCCCCAGCATTTT

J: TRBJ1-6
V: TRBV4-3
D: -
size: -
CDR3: CASSLEVGNSPLHF
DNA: TGCGCCAGCAGCCTTGAGGTTGGTAATTCACCCCTCCACTTT

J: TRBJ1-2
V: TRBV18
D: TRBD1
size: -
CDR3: CASSSDRGRAGYTF
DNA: TGTGCCAGCTCATCGGACAGGGGGCGGGCTGGCTACACCTTC

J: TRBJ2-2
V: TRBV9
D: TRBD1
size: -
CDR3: CASSGGDSRATGELFF
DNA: TGTGCCAGCAGCGGAGGGGACAGTCGGGCGACCGGGGAGCTGTTTTTT

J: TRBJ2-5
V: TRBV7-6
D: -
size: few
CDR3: CASSLFHAAGSETQYF
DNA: TGTGCCAGCAGCTTATTTCATGCGGCAGGGTCCGAGACCCAGTACTTC

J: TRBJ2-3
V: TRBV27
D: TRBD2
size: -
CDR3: CASSLLAGGFADTQYF
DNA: TGTGCCAGCAGTTTATTAGCGGGAGGATTCGCAGATACGCAGTATTTT

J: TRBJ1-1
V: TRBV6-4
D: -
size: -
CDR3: CAGSVSMNTEAFF
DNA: TGTGCCGGCAGTGTGAGTATGAACACTGAAGCTTTCTTT

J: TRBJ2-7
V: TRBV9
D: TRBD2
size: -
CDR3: CASSISGTSGSYEQYF
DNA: TGTGCCAGCAGCATCTCCGGGACTAGCGGGTCCTACGAGCAGTACTTC

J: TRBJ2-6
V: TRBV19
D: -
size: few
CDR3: CASRPLGSFSGANVLTF
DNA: TGTGCCAGTAGACCTCTAGGTTCGTTCTCTGGGGCCAACGTCCTGACTTTC

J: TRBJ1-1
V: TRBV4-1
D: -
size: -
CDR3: CASSQDTTLAFF
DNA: TGCGCCAGCAGCCAAGATACCACATTGGCTTTCTTT

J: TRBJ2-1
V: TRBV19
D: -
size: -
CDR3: CASNREGLTYNEQFF
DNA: TGTGCCAGTAATCGTGAGGGACTCACCTACAATGAGCAGTTCTTC

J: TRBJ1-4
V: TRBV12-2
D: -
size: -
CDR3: CASRLPRDRTEKLFF
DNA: TGTGCAAGTCGCCTCCCCCGGGACAGAACTGAAAAACTGTTTTTT

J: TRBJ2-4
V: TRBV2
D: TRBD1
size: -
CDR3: CASSVDRGQGGIQYF
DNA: TGTGCCAGCAGTGTAGACAGGGGGCAAGGGGGCATTCAGTACTTC

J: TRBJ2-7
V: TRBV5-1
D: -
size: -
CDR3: CASSQDSPSSYEQYF
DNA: TGCGCCAGCAGCCAGGACAGTCCAAGCTCCTACGAGCAGTACTTC

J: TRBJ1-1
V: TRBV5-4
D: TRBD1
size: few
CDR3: CASSRTGVWTEAFF
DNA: TGTGCCAGCAGCCGCACAGGGGTTTGGACTGAAGCTTTCTTT

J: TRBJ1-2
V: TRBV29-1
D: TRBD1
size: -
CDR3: CSVDVRGYLGYTF
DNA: TGCAGCGTTGACGTCAGGGGGTATCTGGGCTACACCTTC

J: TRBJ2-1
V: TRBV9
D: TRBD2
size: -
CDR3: CASSASGRANEQFF
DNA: TGTGCCAGCAGCGCGAGCGGGAGGGCCAATGAGCAGTTCTTC

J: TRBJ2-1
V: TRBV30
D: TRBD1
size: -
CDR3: CAWSGDPGGLYNEQFF
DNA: TGTGCCTGGAGTGGGGACCCAGGGGGTCTCTACAATGAGCAGTTCTTC

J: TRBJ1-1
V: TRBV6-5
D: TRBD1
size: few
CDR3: CASSWTGRNTEAFF
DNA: TGTGCCAGCAGTTGGACAGGTCGGAACACTGAAGCTTTCTTT

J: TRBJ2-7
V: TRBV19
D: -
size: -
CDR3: CASSTRRTGVDEQYF
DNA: TGTGCCAGTAGTACCCGGAGGACTGGGGTTGACGAGCAGTACTTC

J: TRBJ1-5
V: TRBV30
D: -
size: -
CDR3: CAWSSGGASWGQPQHF
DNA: TGTGCCTGGAGTTCGGGGGGCGCGTCCTGGGGACAGCCCCAGCATTTT

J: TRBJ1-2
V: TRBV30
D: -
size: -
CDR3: CAWTNSDWDGYTF
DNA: TGTGCCTGGACGAACTCTGACTGGGATGGCTACACCTTC

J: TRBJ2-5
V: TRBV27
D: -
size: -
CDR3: CASSSPETEGDQETQYF
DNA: TGTGCCAGCAGTTCCCCCGAAACCGAAGGGGACCAAGAGACCCAGTACTTC

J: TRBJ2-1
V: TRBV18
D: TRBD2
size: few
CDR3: CASSPQRNSGRANFNEQFF
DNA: TGTGCCAGCTCACCGCAGAGAAATAGCGGGAGGGCGAATTTCAATGAGCAGTTCTTC

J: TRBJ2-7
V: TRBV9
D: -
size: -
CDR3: CASSPQGAVAYEQYF
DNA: TGTGCCAGCAGTCCTCAGGGCGCAGTCGCCTACGAGCAGTACTTC

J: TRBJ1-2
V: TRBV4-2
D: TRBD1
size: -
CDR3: CASSQETGTYGYTF
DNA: TGTGCCAGCAGCCAAGAGACAGGGACCTATGGCTACACCTTC

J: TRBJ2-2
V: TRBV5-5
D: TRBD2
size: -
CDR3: CASSHVVAGVPGELFF
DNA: TGTGCCAGCAGCCACGTGGTAGCGGGAGTACCCGGGGAGCTGTTTTTT

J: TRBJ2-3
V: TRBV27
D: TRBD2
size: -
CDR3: CASSSRDYPLTDTQYF
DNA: TGTGCCAGCAGTTCCCGGGACTACCCTCTCACAGATACGCAGTATTTT

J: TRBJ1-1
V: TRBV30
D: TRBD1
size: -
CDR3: CAWRKAPTGVNTEAFF
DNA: TGTGCCTGGAGGAAGGCCCCGACAGGGGTGAACACTGAAGCTTTCTTT

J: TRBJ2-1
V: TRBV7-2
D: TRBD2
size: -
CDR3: CASSSLAGGRYNEQFF
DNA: TGTGCCAGCAGCTCCCTAGCGGGGGGCCGGTACAATGAGCAGTTCTTC

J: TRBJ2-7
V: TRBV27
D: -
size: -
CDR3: CASSLSLGTSITYEQYF
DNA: TGTGCCAGCAGTTTAAGTCTGGGGACATCTATAACCTACGAGCAGTACTTC